The clone carrying this T cell receptor (beta chain) was seen more than once but under ten times. As processed by the authors: Amplified reference gene primers provided the basis for estimating nucleated cell counts. Produced via immunoSEQ multiplex PCR; TCRdb's table is partial and in-frame only. V and J calls plus clone size are reproduced from that table; the DNA served to infer D and trimming. Of around 95,000 clones in the sample, roughly 80% were seen once. The CDR3 covers 14 residues. V lost 3 bases and J lost 3; bases outside the gene matches: 3. Germline V gene lookup returns CDR1 SGHRS and CDR2 YFSETQ. This record comes from a study of blood T cell repertoires in COVID-19.

V usage is TRBV5-1 and J usage is TRBJ1-1; 9 bases line up with TRBD1. The receptor's source is a woman aged 80 or older with acute or convalescent COVID-19. Sequencing used peripheral blood. The CDR3, as DNA: TGCGCCAGCAGCTCACAGGGGGCGCACACTGAAGCTTTCTTT. It is translated as CASSSQGAHTEAFF.